Detailed here is one TCR beta chain. The entry originates in a study of blood T cells in healthy people across ages. The authors ran a second PCR of roughly 6 to 11 cycles using a sample-barcoded 5' primer and a J-beta primer mix. TCRdb analysed the 5' RACE reads with MiXCR anew, one entry per CDR3 protein. The data contain 450,000 to 650,000 distinct CDR3 sequences, 24% of them singletons. V lost 3 bases to trimming and J lost 3 bases; unmatched junction nucleotides: 9. Germline V gene lookup returns CDR1 SGDLS and CDR2 YYNGEE. This CDR3 is built from 17 residues. The same sample was also used in a study of T cells of mothers and their children. According to that study: Related and unrelated pairs show similar thymic shaping of TCR recombination output.

The sequencing input was blood. This receptor was obtained from a boy younger than 18 in good health. The genes are TRBV9 and TRBJ2-6, with 7 bases identical to TRBD1. The CDR3 here is CASSEGTVPIGANVLTF. CDR3 DNA sequence: TGTGCCAGCAGCGAGGGGACAGTCCCAATTGGGGCCAACGTCCTGACTTTC.